Many counts were recorded for the clone carrying this T cell receptor (beta chain). Its cognate antigen is unknown. A library of TCRbeta sequences, prepared with unique molecular identifiers, was generated. One entry per CDR3 protein, called by TCRdb with MiXCR from the PCR reads. The profile shows a few hundred thousand distinct CDR3 sequences, roughly 7.8% of them singletons. The data originate from a study of T-cell reconstitution after alpha-beta-depleted transplantation in children. Whole-study findings and limits: Elevated TCRbeta diversity at day 60 was traced, in some patients, to surviving recipient T cells and thymic progenitors. At around two months after transplant, the alpha-beta T cells were reportedly derived from several hundred expanded clones that came from non-depleted graft cells. When one year had passed after transplant, most T-cell counts and diversity came from newly produced T cells.

The CDR3 sequence is 17 residues long. V lost 0 bases and J 6 bases, leaving 21 bases between the germline ends. Germline loops: CDR1 SGHKS, CDR2 YYEKEE (reference sequence). This chain joins TRBV5-5 and TRBJ1-2; maybe TRBD1 (5 bases). The source was peripheral blood, collected 360 days after TCRalphabeta/CD19-depleted stem cell transplant. The TCR comes from a female patient aged 2-9 years who had a stem cell transplant for Fanconi anemia, so the T cells may come from the graft donor. The CDR3 loop is CASSLVQYGRAENGYTF. CDR3 DNA: TGTGCCAGCAGCTTGGTACAGTATGGCAGGGCGGAAAATGGCTACACCTTC.